The source of this T cell receptor beta chain is a study of response to subunit inactivated influenza vaccine. Study-level results: Each seasonal influenza vaccination recruits few new T cells, the authors suggested.

Via MiXCR, TCRdb re-called the RT-PCR reads, giving one row per CDR3 protein. This table has more than 600,000 distinct CDR3 sequences, roughly 20% appearing once. The V gene's germline CDR1 is DFQATT and CDR2 SNEGSKA (reference sequence). The CDR3 has 14 amino acids. The V and J ends lost 3 bases and 2 bases respectively, with 13 bases between them. For this clonotype: Its specificity is unknown.

The material sequenced was PBMCs from blood, taken 5 days after vaccination. The sequence was collected from a man aged 50 to 60 who received an inactivated influenza vaccine. The V gene is TRBV20-1, the J gene TRBJ1-1; D remains unclear. The CDR3 coding sequence is TGCAGTGCTAGGGTAAGAGGTCCCAACACTGAAGCTTTCTTT. Residues: CSARVRGPNTEAFF.